The clone carrying this T cell receptor (beta chain) is labeled as medium-sized (0.01 to 0.1%). Its antigen is not identified. Each CDR3 protein gets one entry after TCRdb re-called the multiplex PCR reads with MiXCR. This sample yields around 1,300 distinct CDR3 sequences, of which 20% to 25% are seen a single time; 15% to 20% belongs to the top ten. Findings and caveats of the study: Tumor Tregs overlapped most with tumor, then blood, naive CD4+ cells. In terms of TCR gene usage, tumor memory CD4+ T cells clustered together with blood and lymph node memory CD4+ cells, as well as with lymph node naive CD4+ cells.

This receptor was identified in a female donor with breast cancer. Sequences were obtained from naive CD4+ T cells sorted from blood. The subset denotes: naive CD4+ T cells, CD4+CD45RA+CD25-.

The CDR3 DNA reads as TGTGCCAGCAGTCTGGACCTAACCGGAGGCTACACCTTC. This gives the protein CASSLDLTGGYTF. V gene TRBV12-3 or TRBV12-4 combines with J gene TRBJ1-2; no reliable D call. V was trimmed by 5 bases and J by 8 bases, leaving 15 bases between them. The CDR3 runs 13 residues.